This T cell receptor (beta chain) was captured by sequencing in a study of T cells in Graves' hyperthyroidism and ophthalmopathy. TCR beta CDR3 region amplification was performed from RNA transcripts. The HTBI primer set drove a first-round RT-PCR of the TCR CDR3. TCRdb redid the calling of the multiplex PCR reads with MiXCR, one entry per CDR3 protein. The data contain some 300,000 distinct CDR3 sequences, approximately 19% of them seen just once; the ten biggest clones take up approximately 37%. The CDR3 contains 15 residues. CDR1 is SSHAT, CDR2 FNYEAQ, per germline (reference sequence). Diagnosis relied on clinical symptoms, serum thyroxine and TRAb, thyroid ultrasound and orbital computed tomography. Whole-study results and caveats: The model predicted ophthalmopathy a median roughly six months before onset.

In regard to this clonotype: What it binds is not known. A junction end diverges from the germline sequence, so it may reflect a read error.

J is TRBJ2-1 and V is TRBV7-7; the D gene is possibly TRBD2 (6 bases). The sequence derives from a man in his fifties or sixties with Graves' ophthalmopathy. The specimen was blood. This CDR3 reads CASSLEAGMYNEQFF. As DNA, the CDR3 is TGTGCTAGCAGCTTAGAGGCGGGAATGTACAATGAGCAGTTCTTC.